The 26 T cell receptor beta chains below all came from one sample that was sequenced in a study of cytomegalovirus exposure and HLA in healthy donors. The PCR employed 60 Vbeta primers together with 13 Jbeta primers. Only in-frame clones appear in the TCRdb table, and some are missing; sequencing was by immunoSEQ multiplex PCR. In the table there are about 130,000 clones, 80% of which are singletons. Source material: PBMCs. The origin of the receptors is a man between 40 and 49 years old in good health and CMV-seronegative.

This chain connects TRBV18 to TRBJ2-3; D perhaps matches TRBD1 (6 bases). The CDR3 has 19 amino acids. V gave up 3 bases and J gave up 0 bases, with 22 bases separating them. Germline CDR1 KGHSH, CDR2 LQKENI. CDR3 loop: CASSPKDSLDGSSTDTQYF. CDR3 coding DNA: TGTGCCAGCTCACCGAAGGACAGTTTGGACGGTTCTAGCACAGATACGCAGTATTTT.

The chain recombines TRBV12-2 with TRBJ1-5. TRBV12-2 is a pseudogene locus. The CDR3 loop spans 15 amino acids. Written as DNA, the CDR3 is TGTGCAAGTCGACCCCCGGCCGGGGTCGGCCAGCCCCAGCATTTT. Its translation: CASRPPAGVGQPQHF.

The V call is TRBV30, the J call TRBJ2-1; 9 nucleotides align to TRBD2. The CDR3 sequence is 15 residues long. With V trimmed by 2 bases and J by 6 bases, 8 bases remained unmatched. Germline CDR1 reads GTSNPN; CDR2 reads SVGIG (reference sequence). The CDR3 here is CAWSRRRGGFNEQFF. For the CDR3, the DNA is TGTGCCTGGAGTCGAAGGCGGGGGGGCTTCAATGAGCAGTTCTTC.

CDR3 bases: TGTGCCAGCAGTTTAACGGGAGGTACCTGGGAGTATGGCTACACCTTC. It specifies CASSLTGGTWEYGYTF. The chain uses TRBV27 and TRBJ1-2; D remains ambiguous. Trimming took off 2 bases at V and 5 bases at J, with 18 bases between the two ends. Germline V gene data show CDR1 as MNHEY and CDR2 as SMNVEV (reference sequence). This CDR3 has 16 residues.

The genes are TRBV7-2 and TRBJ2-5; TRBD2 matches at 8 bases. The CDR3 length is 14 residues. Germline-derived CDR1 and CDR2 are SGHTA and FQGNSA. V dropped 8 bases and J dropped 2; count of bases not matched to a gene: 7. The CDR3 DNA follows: TGTGCCAGCTCCCGGGTAGCGGGGCAAGAGACCCAGTACTTC. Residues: CASSRVAGQETQYF. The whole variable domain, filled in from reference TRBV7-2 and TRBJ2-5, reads GAGVSQSPSNKVTEKGKDVELRCDPISGHTALYWYRQSLGQGLEFLIYFQGNSAPDKSGLPSDRFSAERTGGSVSTLTIQRTQQEDSAVYLCASSRVAGQETQYFGPGTRLLVL.

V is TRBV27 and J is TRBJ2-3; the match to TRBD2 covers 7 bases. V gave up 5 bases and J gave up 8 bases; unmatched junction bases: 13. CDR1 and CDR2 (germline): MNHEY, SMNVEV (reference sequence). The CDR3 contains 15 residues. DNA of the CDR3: TGTGCCAGCAGTACAAAAGGTGGGAGGGGAGTTACGCAGTATTTT. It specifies CASSTKGGRGVTQYF.

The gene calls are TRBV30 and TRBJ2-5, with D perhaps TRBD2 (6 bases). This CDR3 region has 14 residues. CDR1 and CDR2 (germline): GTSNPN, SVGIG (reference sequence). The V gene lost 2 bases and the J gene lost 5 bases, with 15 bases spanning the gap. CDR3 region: CAWSSGGSRETQYF. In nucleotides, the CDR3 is TGTGCCTGGAGTTCCGGGGGTTCCCGGGAGACCCAGTACTTC. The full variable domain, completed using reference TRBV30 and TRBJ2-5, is SQTIHQWPATLVQPVGSPLSLECTVEGTSNPNLYWYRQAAGRGLQLLFYSVGIGQISSEVPQNLSASRPQDRQFILSSKKLLLSDSGFYLCAWSSGGSRETQYFGPGTRLLVL.

The CDR3 loop is CASSTGTDHSPLHF. CDR3 sequence (DNA): TGTGCCAGCAGTACCGGGACAGACCATTCACCCCTCCACTTT. V and J are TRBV2 and TRBJ1-6, with 7 bases that match TRBD1. The germline V gene has CDR1 SNHLY and CDR2 FYNNEI. V gave up 5 bases and J gave up 8 bases; unmatched junction bases: 6. The CDR3 covers 14 residues.

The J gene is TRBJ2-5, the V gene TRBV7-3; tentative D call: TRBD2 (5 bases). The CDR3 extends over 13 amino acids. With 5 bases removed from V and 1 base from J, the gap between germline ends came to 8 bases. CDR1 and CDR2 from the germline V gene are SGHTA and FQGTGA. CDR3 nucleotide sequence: TGTGCCAGCAGCCCAGCGGTCCAAGAGACCCAGTACTTC. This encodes CASSPAVQETQYF.

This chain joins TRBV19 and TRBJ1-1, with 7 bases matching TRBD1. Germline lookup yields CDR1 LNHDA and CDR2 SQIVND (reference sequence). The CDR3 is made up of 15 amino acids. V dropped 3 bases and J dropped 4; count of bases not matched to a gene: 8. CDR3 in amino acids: CASSIWVAGGTEAFF. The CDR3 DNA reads TGTGCCAGTAGTATCTGGGTAGCAGGGGGCACTGAAGCTTTCTTT.

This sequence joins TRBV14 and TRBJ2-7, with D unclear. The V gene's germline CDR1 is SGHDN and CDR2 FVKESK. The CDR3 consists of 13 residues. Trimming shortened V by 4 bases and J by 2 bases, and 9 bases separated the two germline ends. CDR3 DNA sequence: TGTGCCAGCAGCCCAGGAAAAACCTACGAGCAGTACTTC. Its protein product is CASSPGKTYEQYF.

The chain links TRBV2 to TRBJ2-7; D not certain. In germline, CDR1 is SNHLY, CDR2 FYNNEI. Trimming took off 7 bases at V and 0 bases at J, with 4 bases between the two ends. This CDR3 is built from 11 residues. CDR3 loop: CASTGSYEQYF. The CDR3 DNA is TGTGCCAGCACAGGCTCCTACGAGCAGTACTTC.

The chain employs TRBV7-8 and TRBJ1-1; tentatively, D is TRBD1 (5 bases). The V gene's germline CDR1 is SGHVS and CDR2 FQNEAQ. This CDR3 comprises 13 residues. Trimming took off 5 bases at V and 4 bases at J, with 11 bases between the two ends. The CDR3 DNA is TGTGCCAGCAGCCCTTACGGGGGCACTGAAGCTTTCTTT. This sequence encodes CASSPYGGTEAFF.

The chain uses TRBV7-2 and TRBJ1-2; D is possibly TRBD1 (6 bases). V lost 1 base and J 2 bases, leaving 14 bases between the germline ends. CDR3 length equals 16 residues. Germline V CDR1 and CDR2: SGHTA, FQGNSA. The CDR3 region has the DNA TGTGCCAGCAGCTTAGGGGACACCCGCCAGAACTATGGCTACACCTTC. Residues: CASSLGDTRQNYGYTF.

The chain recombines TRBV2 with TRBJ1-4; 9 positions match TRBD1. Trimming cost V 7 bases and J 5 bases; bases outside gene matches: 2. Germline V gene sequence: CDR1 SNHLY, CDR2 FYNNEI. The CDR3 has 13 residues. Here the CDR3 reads CASTGTGNEKLFF. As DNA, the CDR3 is TGTGCCAGCACCGGGACAGGGAATGAAAAACTGTTTTTT.

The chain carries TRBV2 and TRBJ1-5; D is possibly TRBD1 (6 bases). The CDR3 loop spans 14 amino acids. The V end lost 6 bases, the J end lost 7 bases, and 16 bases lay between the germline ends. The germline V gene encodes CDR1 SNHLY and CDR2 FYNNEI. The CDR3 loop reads CASRETGKDQPQHF. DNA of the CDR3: TGTGCCAGCAGGGAAACAGGGAAAGACCAGCCCCAGCATTTT.

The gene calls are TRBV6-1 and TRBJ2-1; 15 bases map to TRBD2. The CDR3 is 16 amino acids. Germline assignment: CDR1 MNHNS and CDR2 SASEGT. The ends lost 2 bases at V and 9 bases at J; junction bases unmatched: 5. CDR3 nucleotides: TGTGCCAGCAGTGAACAGGGACTAGCGGGAGGAGTTGAGCAGTTCTTC. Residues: CASSEQGLAGGVEQFF.

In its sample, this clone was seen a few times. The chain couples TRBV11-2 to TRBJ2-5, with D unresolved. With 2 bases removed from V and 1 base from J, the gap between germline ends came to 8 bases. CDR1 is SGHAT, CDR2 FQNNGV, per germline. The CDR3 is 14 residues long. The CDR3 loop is CASSLLGSQETQYF. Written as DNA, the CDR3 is TGTGCCAGCAGCTTATTGGGCAGCCAAGAGACCCAGTACTTC.

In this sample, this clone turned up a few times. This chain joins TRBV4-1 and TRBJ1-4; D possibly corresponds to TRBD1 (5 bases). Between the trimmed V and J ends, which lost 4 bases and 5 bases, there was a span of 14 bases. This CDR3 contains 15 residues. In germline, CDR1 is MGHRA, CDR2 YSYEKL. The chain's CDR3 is CASSPRQSNNEKLFF. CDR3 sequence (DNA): TGCGCCAGCAGCCCCCGACAGAGCAACAATGAAAAACTGTTTTTT.

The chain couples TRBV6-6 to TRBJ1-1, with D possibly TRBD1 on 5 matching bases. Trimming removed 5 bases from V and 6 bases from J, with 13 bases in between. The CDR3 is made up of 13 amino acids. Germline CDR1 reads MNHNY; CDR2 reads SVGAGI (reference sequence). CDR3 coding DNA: TGTGCCAGCAGTAACCGTGCGGGGGCTGAAGCTTTCTTT. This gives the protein CASSNRAGAEAFF.

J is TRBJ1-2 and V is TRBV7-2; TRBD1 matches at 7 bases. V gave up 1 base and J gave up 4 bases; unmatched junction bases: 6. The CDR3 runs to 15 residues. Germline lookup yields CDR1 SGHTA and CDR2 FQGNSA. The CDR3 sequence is CASSLDGTEPYGYTF. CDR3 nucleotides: TGTGCCAGCAGCTTAGATGGGACAGAACCCTATGGCTACACCTTC. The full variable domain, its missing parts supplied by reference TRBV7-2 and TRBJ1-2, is GAGVSQSPSNKVTEKGKDVELRCDPISGHTALYWYRQSLGQGLEFLIYFQGNSAPDKSGLPSDRFSAERTGGSVSTLTIQRTQQEDSAVYLCASSLDGTEPYGYTFGSGTRLTVV.

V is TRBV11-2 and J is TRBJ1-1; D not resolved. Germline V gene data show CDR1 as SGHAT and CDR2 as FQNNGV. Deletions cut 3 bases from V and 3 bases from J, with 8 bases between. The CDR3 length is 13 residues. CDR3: CASSFEVDTEAFF. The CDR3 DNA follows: TGTGCCAGCAGCTTCGAGGTAGACACTGAAGCTTTCTTT. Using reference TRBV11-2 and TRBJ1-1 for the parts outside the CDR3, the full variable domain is EAGVAQSPRYKIIEKRQSVAFWCNPISGHATLYWYQQILGQGPKLLIQFQNNGVVDDSQLPKDRFSAERLKGVDSTLKIQPAKLEDSAVYLCASSFEVDTEAFFGQGTRLTVV.

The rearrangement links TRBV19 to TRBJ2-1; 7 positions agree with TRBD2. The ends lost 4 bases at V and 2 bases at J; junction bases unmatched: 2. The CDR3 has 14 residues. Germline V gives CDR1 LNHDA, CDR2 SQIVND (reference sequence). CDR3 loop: CASSNGGTYNEQFF. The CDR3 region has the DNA TGTGCCAGTAGTAACGGGGGGACCTACAATGAGCAGTTCTTC.

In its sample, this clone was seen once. The CDR3 loop reads CASSPRDSSNQPQHF. The CDR3 DNA reads TGTGCCAGTAGTCCCCGGGACAGTAGCAATCAGCCCCAGCATTTT. The chain uses TRBV19 and TRBJ1-5, with TRBD1 matching 7 bases. The CDR3 totals 15 residues. Per the germline V gene, CDR1 is LNHDA and CDR2 is SQIVND (reference sequence). V was pared by 5 bases and J by 0 bases, with 4 bases of the junction left unmatched.

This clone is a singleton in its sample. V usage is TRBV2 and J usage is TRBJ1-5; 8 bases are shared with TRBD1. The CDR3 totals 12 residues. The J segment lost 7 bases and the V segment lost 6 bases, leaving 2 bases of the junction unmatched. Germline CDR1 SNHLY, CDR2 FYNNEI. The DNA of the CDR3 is TGTGCCAGCAGAACAGGGGGACAGCCCCAGCATTTT. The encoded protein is CASRTGGQPQHF.

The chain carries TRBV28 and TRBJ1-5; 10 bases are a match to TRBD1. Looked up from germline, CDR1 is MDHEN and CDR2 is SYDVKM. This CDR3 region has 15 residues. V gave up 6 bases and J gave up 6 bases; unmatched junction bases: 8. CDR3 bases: TGTGCCAGCAGACCGATCGGGACAGGGGCTCAGCCCCAGCATTTT. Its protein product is CASRPIGTGAQPQHF.